These 25 T cell receptor delta chains share one sample of origin, sequenced in a study of delta chain sequences of gamma delta T cells. TCRdb re-processed the 5' RACE reads via CATT. Counted here are around 670 delta-chain clones, less than 40% occurring once; the ten biggest clones make up roughly half. The source material was either unsorted cells or a sorted T cell fraction (not recorded which). These receptor sequences come from a human donor in good health.

This clone is hyperexpanded by share. This sample also contains other DNA sequences that code for the same CDR3. The chain uses TRDV2 and TRDJ1; TRDD3 might be the D (6 bases). This CDR3 comprises 15 residues. The V gene lost 1 base and the J gene lost 4 bases, with 15 bases spanning the gap. Per the germline V gene, CDR1 is GEAIGNYY and CDR2 is EKD. The CDR3 region is CACDTVGGRHDKLIF. The CDR3 nucleotides read TGTGCCTGTGACACGGTGGGGGGGAGACACGATAAACTCATCTTT.

Relative to its sample, this clone is medium-sized. The CDR3 sequence is CACDRIPTGGYVNDKLIF. The CDR3 DNA sequence: TGTGCCTGTGACCGGATTCCGACTGGGGGATACGTAAACGATAAACTCATCTTT. J is TRDJ1 and V is TRDV2; 13 bases align to TRDD3. The CDR3 is 18 amino acids. V gave up 3 bases and J gave up 4 bases; unmatched junction bases: 13. CDR1 is GEAIGNYY, CDR2 EKD, per germline.

In this sample, this clone turned up a few times. With a far larger clone one base away, a read error is the likely cause. Distinct nucleotide sequences in the sample also encode this CDR3. J is TRDJ1 and V is TRDV2; 9 positions agree with TRDD3. CDR3 length equals 16 residues. V shed 1 base and J 0 bases; nucleotides not matched to a gene: 5. Germline V gene lookup returns CDR1 GEAIGNYY and CDR2 EKD. The CDR3 spells CACDTLGDRYTDKLIF. The CDR3 nucleotides are TGTGCCTGTGACACGCTGGGGGATCGGTACACCGATAAACTCATCTTT.

This clone was found a few times. A far larger clone lies a single base away; this is likely a read error. The gene calls are TRAV38-2/DV8 and TRDJ1; 11 bases line up with TRDD3. V lost 0 bases, J lost 7 bases, and 32 bases stayed unmatched. This CDR3 has 24 residues. Germline CDR1 and CDR2: TSESDYY and QEAYKQQN. Here the CDR3 reads CAYRSGSREPNRYWGIWTGGKLIF. CDR3 coding DNA: TGTGCTTATAGGAGCGGGTCAAGAGAGCCCAACCGATACTGGGGGATATGGACTGGCGGTAAACTCATCTTT.

In its sample, this clone ranks as medium-sized (0.01 to 0.1%). The chain employs TRDV2 and TRDJ1, with 13 bases aligning to TRDD3. Germline V gene data show CDR1 as GEAIGNYY and CDR2 as EKD. There are 16 residues in the CDR3. V lost 0 bases and J lost 4; bases outside the gene matches: 4. The chain's CDR3 is CACDTVTGGYDDKLIF. CDR3 bases: TGTGCCTGTGACACCGTTACTGGGGGATACGACGATAAACTCATCTTT.

This clone has just a few counts. This likely stems from a read error, as it lies one base from a far larger clone. The genes are TRDV2 and TRDJ1; 7 bases are shared with TRDD3. CDR1 is GEAIGNYY and CDR2 is EKD in the germline V gene. Unmatched junction bases numbered 8, after V lost 1 base and J lost 4 bases. CDR3 length: 15 residues. The CDR3 loop is CACDTVGERHDKLIF. CDR3 bases: TGTGCCTGTGACACGGTGGGGGAGAGACACGATAAACTCATCTTT.

The rearrangement uses TRDV2 and TRDJ1, with 10 bases matching TRDD3. This CDR3 is 20 amino acids long. Per germline, CDR1 GEAIGNYY and CDR2 EKD. V was clipped by 0 bases and J by 4 bases; unmatched bases: 19. The CDR3 nucleotides read TGTGCCTGTGACACCGTGGCCTTGGGGGATACCTCACGTGGGGACGATAAACTCATCTTT. Its translation is CACDTVALGDTSRGDDKLIF.

A few counts support this clone. The protein TCRdb gives is from a much larger clone and does not agree with this DNA's translation at residue 3, likely a read error; the protein shown here comes from the DNA. V and J are TRDV2 and TRDJ1; 9 nucleotides agree with TRDD3. CDR3 length equals 24 residues. CDR1 and CDR2 (germline): GEAIGNYY, EKD. Written as DNA, the CDR3 is TGTGCCCGTGACACTATTGGTCGGCCTTATTACCTGACTGGGGGAATGAGTCCCTCCGATAAACTCATCTTT. This sequence encodes CARDTIGRPYYLTGGMSPSDKLIF.

This clone is deemed large. The rearrangement links TRDV1 to TRDJ1; 9 nucleotides agree with TRDD3. This CDR3 region has 25 residues. V trimming: 2 bases; J trimming: 0 bases; junction bases outside the gene matches: 31. CDR1 and CDR2 from the germline V gene are TSWWSYY and QGS. The CDR3 here is CALGEWPSPRPTYWGTRIDTDKLIF. CDR3 bases: TGTGCTCTTGGGGAATGGCCTTCCCCCAGACCTACGTACTGGGGGACCCGAATCGACACCGATAAACTCATCTTT.

The chain carries TRDV2 and TRDJ1, with 9 bases matching TRDD3. The ends lost 2 bases at V and 0 bases at J; junction bases unmatched: 12. CDR1 is GEAIGNYY, CDR2 EKD, per germline. There are 18 residues in the CDR3. In DNA form, the CDR3 reads TGTGCCTGTGACATTTTGGGGGATATTGGGGCGGACACCGATAAACTCATCTTT. It translates to CACDILGDIGADTDKLIF.

Details on this clone: A far larger clone is only one base removed, so a read error is likely. Other DNA sequences from this sample encode an identical CDR3 as well. V usage is TRDV2 and J usage is TRDJ1; D gene ambiguous. This CDR3 has 15 residues. V was pared by 1 base and J by 4 bases, with 15 bases between. The germline V gene has CDR1 GEAIGNYY and CDR2 EKD. In nucleotides, the CDR3 is TGTGCCTGTGACACGGTGGGTGGGAGACACGATAAACTCATCTTT. Translated: CACDTVGGRHDKLIF.

The rearrangement uses TRDV2 and TRDJ1; no firm D call. This CDR3 is built from 16 residues. V lost 1 base and J lost 1, with 15 bases in between. The germline CDR1 and CDR2 sequences are GEAIGNYY and EKD. CDR3 sequence (DNA): TGTGCCTGTGACACGGCCTCCCCTCATTTCACCGATAAACTCATCTTT. Translated, it gives CACDTASPHFTDKLIF.

To note about this clone: A far larger clone is a single base away, which makes a read error likely. This chain links TRDV1 with TRDJ1, with D perhaps TRDD3 (5 bases). The CDR3 length is 17 residues. CDR1 and CDR2 (germline): TSWWSYY, QGS. The CDR3 loop is CALGERGGEPRRDKRIF. The CDR3 DNA reads TGTGCTCTTGGGGAACGAGGAGGGGAACCCCGACGTGATAAACGCATCTTT.

This clone was seen only a few times. Given a far larger clone just one base away, this is likely a sequencing read error. The identical CDR3 is also encoded by other nucleotide sequences in the sample. The chain links TRDV1 to TRDJ4; TRDD3 agrees at 9 bases. This CDR3 spans 25 amino acids. The ends lost 3 bases at V and 0 bases at J; junction bases unmatched: 35. CDR1 is TSWWSYY, CDR2 QGS, per germline. The CDR3 loop is CALGELGQTTGWGMEGVSCARPLIF. The CDR3, as DNA: TGTGCTCTTGGGGAGCTAGGCCAGACCACGGGCTGGGGGATGGAAGGCGTCAGCTGTGCCAGACCCCTGATCTTT.

On this clone itself: The protein in TCRdb stems from a much larger clone and differs at residue 10 from this DNA's translation, likely a read error; here the protein is translated from the DNA. This chain connects TRDV3 to TRDJ1; 9 bases are a match to TRDD3. This CDR3 spans 15 amino acids. After removal of 3 bases from V and 7 bases from J, the junction contained 15 bases not matched to a gene. Germline-derived CDR1 and CDR2 are TVYSNPD and GDNSRS (reference sequence). DNA of the CDR3: TGTGCCTTAATTCCTATTTCTGGGGGATGTGGTAAACTCATCTTT. It specifies CALIPISGGCGKLIF.

Remarks on this clone: This likely traces to a read error, being one base from a far larger clone. The J gene is TRDJ1, the V gene TRDV2, with D tentatively TRDD3 (5 bases). Deletions cut 2 bases from V and 0 bases from J, with 18 bases between. The CDR3 covers 17 residues. Germline CDR1 is GEAIGNYY and CDR2 is EKD. CDR3 sequence: CACDKQGGGGYTDKLIF. CDR3 DNA sequence: TGTGCCTGTGACAAACAGGGGGGCGGGGGGTACACCGATAAACTCATCTTT.

A remark on this clone: A read error is the likely source, as a far larger clone sits one nucleotide away. The J gene is TRDJ1, the V gene TRDV2; 8 nucleotides align to TRDD3. V was clipped by 0 bases and J by 7 bases; unmatched bases: 33. The CDR3 loop spans 23 amino acids. From germline, CDR1 is GEAIGNYY and CDR2 EKD. In nucleotides, the CDR3 is TGTGCCTGTGACACCGTCTCGCCGGCCGTCGTTGGGGGATCCAAGCCGAGGGGGGGTAAACTCATCTTT. Protein: CACDTVSPAVVGGSKPRGGKLIF.

This clone ranks as large. The J gene is TRDJ1, the V gene TRDV2; 7 nucleotides agree with TRDD3. The CDR3 length is 17 residues. V lost 0 bases to trimming and J lost 0 bases; unmatched junction nucleotides: 9. The germline gives CDR1 GEAIGNYY, CDR2 EKD. The CDR3: CACDTLGGIGYTDKLIF. The CDR3 region has the DNA TGTGCCTGTGACACCCTCGGGGGGATTGGGTACACCGATAAACTCATCTTT.

This clone was counted once. This likely reflects a read error, since a far larger clone is one base away. V and J are TRDV2 and TRDJ1; the match to TRDD3 covers 7 bases. Germline-derived CDR1 and CDR2 are GEAIGNYY and EKD. The CDR3 totals 22 residues. V shed 0 bases, J shed 0 bases, and the junction held 24 bases outside the gene matches. The CDR3: CACDTVFRLPTGDALYTDKLIF. The CDR3 DNA follows: TGTGCCTGTGACACCGTCTTTAGGTTGCCTACTGGGGATGCCCTGTACACCGATAAACTCATCTTT.

The rearrangement joins TRDV1 to TRDJ1; TRDD3 matches at 7 bases. The CDR3 contains 19 residues. The germline gives CDR1 TSWWSYY, CDR2 QGS. V dropped 4 bases and J dropped 0; count of bases not matched to a gene: 17. CDR3 nucleotides: TGTGCTCTTGGGGCCCTCGGACACGGGGGGATTGGGTACACCGATAAACTCATCTTT. Translating gives CALGALGHGGIGYTDKLIF.

By sample fraction, this clone is large. This sequence joins TRDV2 and TRDJ1, with D perhaps matching TRDD3 (6 bases). CDR3 length equals 19 residues. Germline V gene sequence: CDR1 GEAIGNYY, CDR2 EKD. V was clipped by 2 bases and J by 2 bases, with 26 bases between them. CDR3 in amino acids: CACDMVLSGVNTFTDKLIF. In nucleotides, the CDR3 is TGTGCCTGTGACATGGTCTTATCTGGGGTTAATACGTTTACCGATAAACTCATCTTT.

V gene TRDV2 combines with J gene TRDJ1; 10 bases match TRDD3. The CDR3 has 17 amino acids. Germline V gene lookup returns CDR1 GEAIGNYY and CDR2 EKD. J gave up 0 bases and V 4 bases, and 10 bases lay outside the gene matches. The CDR3 protein is CACDPVLGDRYTDKLIF. As DNA, the CDR3 is TGTGCCTGTGATCCTGTACTGGGGGATCGGTACACCGATAAACTCATCTTT.

On this clone: A far larger clone differs by one base, so this is likely a read error. The chain is built from TRAV29/DV5 and TRDJ1, with 9 bases fitting TRDD3. Germline CDR1 and CDR2: NSMFDY and ISSIKDK. This CDR3 region has 17 residues. Trimming took 3 bases from V and 0 from J; bases not matched to a gene: 12. CDR3: CAATVSSGGFYTDKLIF. CDR3 bases: TGTGCAGCAACCGTCAGCTCTGGGGGATTCTACACCGATAAACTCATCTTT. Full variable domain (missing parts from reference TRAV29/DV5 and TRDJ1): DQQVKQNSPSLSVQEGRISILNCDYTNSMFDYFLWYKKYPAEGPTFLISISSIKDKNEDGRFTVFLNKSAKHLSLHIVPSQPGDSAVYFCAATVSSGGFYTDKLIFGKGTRVTVEP.

Remarks on this clone: This likely stems from a read error, as it lies one base from a far larger clone. The chain links TRDV2 to TRDJ1, with 10 bases identical to TRDD3. Germline lookup yields CDR1 GEAIGNYY and CDR2 EKD. Losses at the gene ends were 4 bases for V and 0 bases for J; bases not matched to a gene: 10. This CDR3 spans 17 amino acids. The CDR3 DNA sequence: TGTGCCTGTGAACCCCTTACTGGGGGATGCGACACCGATAAACTCATCTTT. Its protein product is CACEPLTGGCDTDKLIF.

This clone is categorized as large (0.1 to 1%). This rearrangement joins TRDV2 to TRDJ3; 8 positions agree with TRDD3. Germline CDR1 reads GEAIGNYY; CDR2 reads EKD. The CDR3 totals 19 residues. Trimming removed 0 bases from V and 0 bases from J; junction bases left unmatched: 6. CDR3 in amino acids: CACDTVGGSASWDTRQMFF. CDR3 nucleotides: TGTGCCTGTGACACCGTTGGGGGATCGGCCTCCTGGGACACCCGACAGATGTTTTTC.